These 10 T cell receptor beta chains were sequenced from one sample in a study of T cells after yellow fever vaccination. TCRdb re-analysed the 5' RACE reads in MiXCR, keeping a single row per CDR3 protein. The table records around 600,000 distinct CDR3 sequences, about 12% of them present only once. The specimen was PBMCs, collected on the day of the yellow fever booster vaccination. These receptors all stem from a man aged 25 to 40 who received the YFV17D yellow fever vaccine.

The chain joins TRBV7-2 to TRBJ1-5; D gene ambiguous. Trimming pared 5 bases from V and 4 bases from J, leaving 9 bases between. This CDR3 has 13 residues. Per the germline V gene, CDR1 is SGHTA and CDR2 is FQGNSA. This CDR3 reads CASSQRGNQPQHF. The DNA for the CDR3 is TGTGCCAGCAGCCAAAGAGGTAATCAGCCCCAGCATTTT.

The V gene is TRBV19, the J gene TRBJ1-5, with D unclear. The V gene lost 4 bases and the J gene lost 3 bases, with 10 bases spanning the gap. CDR3 length: 14 residues. Germline loops: CDR1 LNHDA, CDR2 SQIVND (reference sequence). CDR3 amino acids: CASSTVGSNQPQHF. The CDR3 bases are TGTGCCAGTAGTACCGTGGGGTCCAATCAGCCCCAGCATTTT.

The rearrangement joins TRBV5-4 to TRBJ2-2, with D hard to call. The CDR3 runs to 14 residues. Trimming shortened V by 4 bases and J by 2 bases, and 9 bases separated the two germline ends. Germline loops: CDR1 SGHNT, CDR2 YYREEE (reference sequence). CDR3 in amino acids: CASSPLINTGELFF. The CDR3 coding sequence is TGTGCCAGCAGCCCGTTGATCAACACCGGGGAGCTGTTTTTT.

The chain recombines TRBV3-1 with TRBJ2-2, with D possibly TRBD2 on 6 matching bases. Germline V gene lookup returns CDR1 LGHDT and CDR2 YNNKEL (reference sequence). The length of the CDR3 is 14 residues. The germline V and J ends were trimmed by 4 bases and 5 bases, with 11 bases remaining between them. This chain's CDR3 is CASSPSGGTGELFF. CDR3 nucleotides: TGTGCCAGCAGCCCCTCCGGAGGGACCGGGGAGCTGTTTTTT.

This clonotype turned up a few times. This chain's CDR3 is CATQFGDGYTF. Here the CDR3 DNA reads TGTGCCACCCAGTTTGGGGACGGCTACACCTTC. This chain joins TRBV12-3 or TRBV12-4 and TRBJ1-2; a weak D match, TRBD1 (5 bases). Trimming left V 10 bases short and J 8 bases short, with 14 bases between. This CDR3 has 11 residues.

The chain recombines TRBV27 with TRBJ1-5; unclear D gene. This CDR3 contains 14 residues. Between the trimmed V and J ends, which lost 5 bases and 3 bases, there was a span of 11 bases. Germline values: CDR1 MNHEY, CDR2 SMNVEV (reference sequence). Written as DNA, the CDR3 is TGTGCCAGCAGTACGTACAAAGCCAATCAGCCCCAGCATTTT. The encoded protein is CASSTYKANQPQHF.

This clonotype occurred a few times. The rearrangement joins TRBV5-1 to TRBJ2-1, with 8 bases identical to TRBD1. Germline V CDR1 and CDR2: SGHRS, YFSETQ. V was pared by 0 bases and J by 7 bases, with 6 bases of the junction left unmatched. The CDR3 extends over 15 amino acids. The CDR3 protein is CASSLGSTGGNEQFF. CDR3 sequence (DNA): TGCGCCAGCAGCTTGGGCAGTACAGGGGGGAATGAGCAGTTCTTC. The complete variable domain, with remaining parts taken from reference TRBV5-1 and TRBJ2-1, reads KAGVTQTPRYLIKTRGQQVTLSCSPISGHRSVSWYQQTPGQGLQFLFEYFSETQRNKGNFPGRFSGRQFSNSRSEMNVSTLELGDSALYLCASSLGSTGGNEQFFGPGTRLTVL.

The sample holds a few counts of this clonotype. The J gene is TRBJ2-2, the V gene TRBV7-2; TRBD1 is a possible D gene (5 bases). V lost 7 bases to trimming and J lost 3 bases, with 15 bases between them. Germline lookup yields CDR1 SGHTA and CDR2 FQGNSA. The CDR3 contains 15 residues. Written as DNA, the CDR3 is TGTGCCAGCACCCGTAGGCTAGGGGACACCGGGGAGCTGTTTTTT. Amino acid sequence: CASTRRLGDTGELFF.

The count of this clonotype is one. This chain links TRBV3-1 with TRBJ2-7, with 8 bases that match TRBD2. Trimming cost V 3 bases and J 3 bases; bases outside gene matches: 13. Germline V gene lookup returns CDR1 LGHDT and CDR2 YNNKEL (reference sequence). CDR3 size: 17 residues. CDR3 sequence: CASSHTLSWREDYEQYF. Here the CDR3 DNA reads TGTGCCAGCAGCCACACCCTCTCATGGCGGGAGGACTACGAGCAGTACTTC.

V is TRBV18 and J is TRBJ2-3, with TRBD2 matching over 14 bases. The J segment lost 4 bases and the V segment lost 5 bases, leaving 5 bases of the junction unmatched. The CDR3 is 16 residues long. Germline values: CDR1 KGHSH, CDR2 LQKENI. The CDR3 DNA sequence: TGTGCCAGCTCAACAAGACTAGCGGGAGGGTCAGATACGCAGTATTTT. The encoded protein is CASSTRLAGGSDTQYF.